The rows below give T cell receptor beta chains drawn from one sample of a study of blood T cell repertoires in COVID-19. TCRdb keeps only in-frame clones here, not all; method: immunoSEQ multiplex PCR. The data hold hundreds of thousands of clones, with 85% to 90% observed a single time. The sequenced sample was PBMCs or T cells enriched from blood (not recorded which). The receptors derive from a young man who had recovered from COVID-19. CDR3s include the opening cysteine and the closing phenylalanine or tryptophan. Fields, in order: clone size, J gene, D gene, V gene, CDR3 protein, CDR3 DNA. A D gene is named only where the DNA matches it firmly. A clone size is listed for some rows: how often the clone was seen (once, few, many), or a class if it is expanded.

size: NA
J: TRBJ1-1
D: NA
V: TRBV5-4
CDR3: CASSPEGRRGRAEAFF
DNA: TGTGCCAGCAGCCCGGAGGGCCGCCGGGGGAGGGCTGAAGCTTTCTTT

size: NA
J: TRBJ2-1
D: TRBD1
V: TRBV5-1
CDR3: CASKGQGLNEQFF
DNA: TGCGCCAGCAAGGGACAGGGGCTCAATGAGCAGTTCTTC

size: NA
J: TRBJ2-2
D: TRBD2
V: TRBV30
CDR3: CASLREWYGELFF
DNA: TGTGCCTCCCTGCGGGAGTGGTACGGGGAGCTGTTTTTT

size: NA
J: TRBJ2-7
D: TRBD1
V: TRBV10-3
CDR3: CAISEGTGGNGYQYF
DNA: TGTGCCATCAGTGAGGGGACAGGGGGCAATGGGTATCAGTACTTC

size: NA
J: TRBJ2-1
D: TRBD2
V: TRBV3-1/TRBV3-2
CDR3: CASSQDRTSGPKQFF
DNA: TGTGCCAGCAGCCAAGACCGGACTAGCGGGCCAAAGCAGTTCTTC

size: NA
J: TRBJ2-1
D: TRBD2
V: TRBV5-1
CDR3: CASSLGTSGIGYNEQFF
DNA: TGCGCCAGCAGCTTGGGGACTAGCGGGATCGGTTACAATGAGCAGTTCTTC

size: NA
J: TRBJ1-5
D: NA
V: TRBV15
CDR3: CATSSAYENQPQHF
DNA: TGTGCCACCAGCAGCGCCTATGAAAATCAGCCCCAGCATTTT

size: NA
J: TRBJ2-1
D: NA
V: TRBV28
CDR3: CASSRQGFYNEQFF
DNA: TGTGCCAGCAGTAGGCAGGGATTTTACAATGAGCAGTTCTTC

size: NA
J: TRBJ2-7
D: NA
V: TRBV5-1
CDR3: CASSLADTPGEQYF
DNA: TGCGCCAGCAGCTTGGCGGACACCCCTGGCGAGCAGTACTTC

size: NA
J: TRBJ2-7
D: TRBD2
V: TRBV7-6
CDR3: CASSYGEGRYEQYF
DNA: TGTGCCAGCAGCTACGGGGAGGGGCGCTACGAGCAGTACTTC

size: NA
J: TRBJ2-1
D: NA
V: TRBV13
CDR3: CASSPNPLSGPEQFF
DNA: TGTGCCAGCAGCCCAAACCCTCTCAGCGGGCCGGAGCAGTTCTTC

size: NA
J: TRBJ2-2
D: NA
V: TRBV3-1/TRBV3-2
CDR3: CASSHGGTGELFF
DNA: TGTGCCAGCAGCCACGGAGGCACCGGGGAGCTGTTTTTT

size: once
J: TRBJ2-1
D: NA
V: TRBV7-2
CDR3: CASSLTTNEQFF
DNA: TGTGCCAGCAGCTTAACGACAAATGAGCAGTTCTTC

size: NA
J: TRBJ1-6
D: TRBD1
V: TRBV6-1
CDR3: CASSEQGDNSPLHF
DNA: TGTGCCAGCAGTGAGCAGGGGGACAATTCACCCCTCCACTTT

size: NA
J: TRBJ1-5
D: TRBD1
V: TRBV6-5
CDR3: CASSPRDSSQHF
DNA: TGTGCCAGCAGTCCCCGGGACAGTAGCCAGCATTTT

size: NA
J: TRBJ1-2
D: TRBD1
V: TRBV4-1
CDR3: CASSQGDRPDGYTF
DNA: TGCGCCAGCAGCCAAGGGGACAGACCTGATGGCTACACCTTC

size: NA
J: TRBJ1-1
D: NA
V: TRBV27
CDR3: CASSYNLGLGTEAFF
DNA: TGTGCCAGCAGTTATAATCTGGGGCTTGGAACTGAAGCTTTCTTT

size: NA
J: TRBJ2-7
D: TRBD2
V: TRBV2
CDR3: CASSGLVGYEQYF
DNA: TGTGCCAGCAGCGGACTAGTTGGTTACGAGCAGTACTTC

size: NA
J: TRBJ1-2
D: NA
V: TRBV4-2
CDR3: CASSQLISESNGYTF
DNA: TGTGCCAGCAGCCAACTTATCTCAGAATCAAATGGCTACACCTTC

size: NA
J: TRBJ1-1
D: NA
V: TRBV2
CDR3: CASSGQEGTEAFF
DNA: TGTGCCAGCAGTGGCCAGGAGGGTACTGAAGCTTTCTTT

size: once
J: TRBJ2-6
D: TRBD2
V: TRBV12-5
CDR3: CASAGGPGANVLTF
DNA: TGTGCTAGTGCGGGGGGGCCTGGGGCCAACGTCCTGACTTTC

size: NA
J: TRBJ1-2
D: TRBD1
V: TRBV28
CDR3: CASSGGTGAYGYTF
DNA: TGTGCCAGCAGTGGAGGGACAGGGGCCTATGGCTACACCTTC

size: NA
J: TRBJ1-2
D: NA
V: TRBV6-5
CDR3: CASRLTGEDYGYTF
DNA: TGTGCCAGCAGGCTCACGGGGGAGGATTATGGCTACACCTTC

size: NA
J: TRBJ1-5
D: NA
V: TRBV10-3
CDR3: CAISVNNQPQHF
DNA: TGTGCCATCAGTGTCAACAATCAGCCCCAGCATTTT

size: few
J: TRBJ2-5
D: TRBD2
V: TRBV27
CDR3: CASSFAGGVETQYF
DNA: TGTGCCAGCAGTTTTGCGGGAGGGGTTGAGACCCAGTACTTC

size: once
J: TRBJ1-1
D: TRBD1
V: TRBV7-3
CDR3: CASSLGAPGGNTEAFF
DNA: TGTGCCAGCAGCTTAGGGGCCCCAGGGGGTAACACTGAAGCTTTCTTT

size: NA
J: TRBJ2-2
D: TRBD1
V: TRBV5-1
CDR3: CASSLADRAGELFF
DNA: TGCGCCAGCAGCTTGGCCGACAGGGCCGGGGAGCTGTTTTTT

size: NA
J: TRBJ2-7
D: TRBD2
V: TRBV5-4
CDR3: CASSKITSGNRYEQYF
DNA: TGTGCCAGCAGCAAAATCACTAGCGGGAATCGGTACGAGCAGTACTTC

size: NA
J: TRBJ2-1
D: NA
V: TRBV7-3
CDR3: CASSPGKGSYNEQFF
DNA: TGTGCCAGCAGCCCAGGGAAGGGGTCCTACAATGAGCAGTTCTTC

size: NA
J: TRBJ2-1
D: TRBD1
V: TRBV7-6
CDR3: CASSLGQGAGNEQFF
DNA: TGTGCCAGCAGCTTGGGACAGGGGGCAGGTAATGAGCAGTTCTTC

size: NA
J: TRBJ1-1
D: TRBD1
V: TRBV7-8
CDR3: CASSLAEDRTEAFF
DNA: TGTGCCAGCAGCTTAGCGGAGGACAGGACTGAAGCTTTCTTT

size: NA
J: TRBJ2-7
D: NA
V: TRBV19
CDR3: CASSIGASYEQYF
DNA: TGTGCCAGTAGTATTGGGGCCTCCTACGAGCAGTACTTC

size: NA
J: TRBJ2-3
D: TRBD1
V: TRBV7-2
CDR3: CASSFRQGSDTQYF
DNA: TGTGCCAGCAGCTTCCGACAGGGGTCAGATACGCAGTATTTT

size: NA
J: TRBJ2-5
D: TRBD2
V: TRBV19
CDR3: CASRGLQETQYF
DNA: TGTGCCAGTAGGGGACTACAAGAGACCCAGTACTTC

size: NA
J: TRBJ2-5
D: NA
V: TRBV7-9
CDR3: CASRIQGNQETQYF
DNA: TGTGCCAGCAGGATTCAGGGAAACCAAGAGACCCAGTACTTC

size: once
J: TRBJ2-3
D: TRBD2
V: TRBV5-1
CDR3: CASSFGGGPTDTQYF
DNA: TGCGCCAGCAGCTTCGGGGGAGGGCCTACAGATACGCAGTATTTT

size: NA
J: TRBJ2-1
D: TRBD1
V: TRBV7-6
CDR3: CASSPNPPMGTGGSNEQFF
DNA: TGTGCCAGCAGCCCAAATCCGCCAATGGGGACAGGGGGGTCCAATGAGCAGTTCTTC

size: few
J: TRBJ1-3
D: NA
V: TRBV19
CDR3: CASIPRGRNTIYF
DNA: TGTGCCAGTATCCCAAGGGGTCGCAACACCATATATTTT

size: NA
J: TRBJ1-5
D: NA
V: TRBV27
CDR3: CASSWAGDQPQHF
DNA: TGTGCCAGCTCGTGGGCAGGGGATCAGCCCCAGCATTTT

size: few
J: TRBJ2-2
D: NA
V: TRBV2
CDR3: CATDTMNTGELFF
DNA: TGTGCCACGGACACGATGAACACCGGGGAGCTGTTTTTT

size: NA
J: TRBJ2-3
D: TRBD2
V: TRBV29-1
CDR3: CSVLGLAGDTQYF
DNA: TGCAGCGTCCTTGGACTAGCAGGAGATACGCAGTATTTT

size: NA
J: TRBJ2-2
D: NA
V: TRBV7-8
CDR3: CASSPIGGELFF
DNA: TGTGCCAGCAGCCCTATTGGCGGGGAGCTGTTTTTT

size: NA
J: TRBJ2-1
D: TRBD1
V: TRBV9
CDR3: CASSVGQGVHNEQFF
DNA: TGTGCCAGCAGCGTAGGTCAGGGGGTACACAATGAGCAGTTCTTC

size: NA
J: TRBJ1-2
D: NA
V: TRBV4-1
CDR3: CASSQEAQTSDGYTF
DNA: TGCGCCAGCAGCCAAGAAGCGCAAACCAGCGATGGCTACACCTTC

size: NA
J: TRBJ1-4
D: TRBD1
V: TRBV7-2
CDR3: CASSFGQVNEKLFF
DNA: TGTGCCAGCAGCTTTGGACAGGTTAATGAAAAACTGTTTTTT